Shown below are 25 T cell receptor beta chains from a single sample sequenced in a study of T-cell memory formation after mild COVID-19. TCRdb called the 5' RACE reads again in MiXCR, with one record for every CDR3 protein. This sample yields 270,000 or so distinct CDR3 sequences, of which over 15% are seen a single time; around 23% belongs to the top ten. The material sequenced was PBMCs or a T cell subset sorted from them (not recorded which). These receptors were obtained from a man aged 18 to 30 who had mild COVID-19 (a few samples of this study predate the infection). Cell type and time point are not known.

This clonotype was picked up a small number of times. V usage is TRBV10-3 and J usage is TRBJ1-3; maybe TRBD1 (5 bases). V shed 6 bases and J shed 4 bases, with 10 bases lying between them. This CDR3 region has 13 residues. Germline V CDR1 and CDR2: ENHRY, SYGVKD. CDR3: CAIRGASGNTIYF. The CDR3 nucleotides are TGTGCCATCAGAGGGGCAAGCGGAAACACCATATATTTT.

V is TRBV5-1 and J is TRBJ1-1; perhaps TRBD1 as D (5 bases). There are 14 residues in the CDR3. Germline CDR1 and CDR2: SGHRS and YFSETQ. The V gene lost 4 bases and the J gene lost 0 bases, with 10 bases spanning the gap. The CDR3 nucleotides read TGCGCCAGCAGCACGGGGACCATGAACACTGAAGCTTTCTTT. Protein: CASSTGTMNTEAFF.

The rearrangement links TRBV7-2 to TRBJ2-1; 9 nucleotides agree with TRBD1. Germline CDR1 is SGHTA and CDR2 is FQGNSA. V lost 1 base and J lost 4; bases outside the gene matches: 5. The CDR3 is 16 residues long. DNA for the CDR3: TGTGCCAGCAGCTTAGTCTCGGGACAGGGTTACAATGAGCAGTTCTTC. It specifies CASSLVSGQGYNEQFF.

This clonotype occurred a few times. The V gene is TRBV4-3, the J gene TRBJ1-6; D is undetermined. Germline V gene data show CDR1 as LGHNA and CDR2 as YSLEER. Trimming took 0 bases from V and 9 from J, leaving 15 bases between them. The length of the CDR3 is 16 residues. The chain's CDR3 is CASSQDLWAIGSPLHF. The CDR3 bases are TGCGCCAGCAGCCAAGATCTTTGGGCTATTGGTTCACCCCTCCACTTT.

Only a few counts were recorded for this clonotype. This chain joins TRBV11-2 and TRBJ2-7; the D call may be TRBD1 or TRBD2 (6 bases each). CDR1 SGHAT and CDR2 FQNNGV come from the germline V gene. V lost 2 bases and J lost 2, with 7 bases in between. CDR3 length equals 13 residues. This chain's CDR3 is CASSLRGAYEQYF. CDR3 sequence (DNA): TGTGCCAGCAGCTTAAGGGGGGCCTACGAGCAGTACTTC.

The rearrangement joins TRBV29-1 to TRBJ1-2; perhaps TRBD1 as D (6 bases). The CDR3 is 12 residues long. From germline, CDR1 is SQVTM and CDR2 ANQGSEA. V was pared by 7 bases and J by 1 base, with 10 bases between. CDR3 in amino acids: CSAWTVNYGYTF. CDR3 bases: TGCAGCGCATGGACAGTTAACTATGGCTACACCTTC.

The chain couples TRBV27 to TRBJ2-1, with 10 bases fitting TRBD2. Looked up from germline, CDR1 is MNHEY and CDR2 is SMNVEV (reference sequence). J was trimmed by 5 bases and V by 2 bases; bases with no gene match: 18. This CDR3 contains 20 residues. The CDR3 DNA follows: TGTGCCAGCAGTTTAAGAGCGTTAGTGTGGGGTCTAGCGGGGGACAATGAGCAGTTCTTC. Translation: CASSLRALVWGLAGDNEQFF.

This clonotype has a handful of counts. The chain employs TRBV7-2 and TRBJ2-3, with a weak D call TRBD2 (5 bases). The ends were cut back, 1 base at V and 6 bases at J, with 11 bases in the middle. The CDR3 runs to 14 residues. In germline, CDR1 is SGHTA, CDR2 FQGNSA. CDR3 nucleotide sequence: TGTGCCAGCAGCTTAGACCGGGGTTGGGATACGCAGTATTTT. It is translated as CASSLDRGWDTQYF. Supplemented by reference TRBV7-2 and TRBJ2-3, the full variable domain reads GAGVSQSPSNKVTEKGKDVELRCDPISGHTALYWYRQSLGQGLEFLIYFQGNSAPDKSGLPSDRFSAERTGGSVSTLTIQRTQQEDSAVYLCASSLDRGWDTQYFGPGTRLTVL.

The chain's CDR3 is CASRTGRPPQHF. Written as DNA, the CDR3 is TGTGCCAGCAGGACAGGGAGGCCGCCCCAGCATTTT. This rearrangement joins TRBV6-2 or TRBV6-3 to TRBJ1-5; 7 bases line up with TRBD1. The CDR3 runs 12 residues. After removal of 6 bases from V and 9 bases from J, the junction contained 5 bases not matched to a gene. Germline CDR1 and CDR2: MNHEY and SVGEGT.

J is TRBJ1-2 and V is TRBV7-9; 8 bases agree with TRBD1. The ends lost 5 bases at V and 8 bases at J; junction bases unmatched: 13. The CDR3 contains 15 residues. Germline CDR1 and CDR2: SEHNR and FQNEAQ (reference sequence). CDR3 DNA: TGTGCCAGCAGCCGCCCCGGACAGGGAGGCGCGGGCTACACCTTC. It specifies CASSRPGQGGAGYTF.

This clonotype was detected only a few times. The chain carries TRBV3-1 and TRBJ2-1; D assignment may be TRBD1 or TRBD2 (5 bases each). The germline V and J ends were trimmed by 5 bases and 0 bases, with 11 bases remaining between them. The germline gives CDR1 LGHDT, CDR2 YNNKEL (reference sequence). The CDR3 is 15 residues long. The CDR3 nucleotides are TGTGCCAGCAGCGGGACGGCTAGCTCCTACAATGAGCAGTTCTTC. The encoded protein is CASSGTASSYNEQFF.

This clonotype has more than one count but fewer than ten. The chain employs TRBV7-9 and TRBJ2-7; D tentatively reads TRBD1 or TRBD2 (6 bases each). This CDR3 is 12 amino acids long. Trimming left V 8 bases short and J 6 bases short, with 14 bases between. In germline, CDR1 is SEHNR, CDR2 FQNEAQ (reference sequence). The CDR3, as DNA: TGTGCCAGCTGGGGGGCAATGGGCGAGCAGTACGTC. Encoded protein: CASWGAMGEQYV.

This clonotype was found many times. The rearrangement uses TRBV7-2 and TRBJ2-4; D not resolved. Germline CDR1 SGHTA, CDR2 FQGNSA. The V gene lost 0 bases and the J gene lost 0 bases, with 15 bases spanning the gap. This CDR3 comprises 18 residues. In DNA form, the CDR3 reads TGTGCCAGCAGCTTAGCTTCCGTCGTCTTTCTAGCCAAAAACATTCAGTACTTC. Amino acids: CASSLASVVFLAKNIQYF.

This clonotype was counted between two and nine times. The chain couples TRBV7-2 to TRBJ1-2; D gene uncertain. The CDR3 extends over 14 amino acids. Between the trimmed V and J ends, which lost 1 base and 7 bases, there was a span of 13 bases. The germline gives CDR1 SGHTA, CDR2 FQGNSA. The CDR3 coding sequence is TGTGCCAGCAGCTTAGAGAGTTCCGGCTCTGGCTACACCTTC. It encodes CASSLESSGSGYTF.

CDR3 nucleotide sequence: TGTGCCAGCAGCGGAGGCGGGGGGGCATCAGATACGCAGTATTTT. This encodes CASSGGGGASDTQYF. This chain joins TRBV9 and TRBJ2-3; 9 bases align to TRBD2. There are 15 residues in the CDR3. With 3 bases clipped from V and 4 bases from J, the junction kept 6 bases outside the gene matches. From germline, CDR1 is SGDLS and CDR2 YYNGEE.

The V gene is TRBV7-2, the J gene TRBJ2-5; D is uncertain. V was shortened by 0 bases and J by 5 bases, with 13 bases between the two germline ends. Germline V CDR1 and CDR2: SGHTA, FQGNSA. This CDR3 spans 15 amino acids. The CDR3 region is CASSLASSNRETQYF. CDR3 bases: TGTGCCAGCAGCTTAGCCAGCAGTAATCGCGAGACCCAGTACTTC.

This clonotype has only a few counts. CDR3 DNA: TGTGCCAGCAGCGTAGGGAACGATTCCCCCGGGACCCAGTACTTC. Residues: CASSVGNDSPGTQYF. The chain uses TRBV9 and TRBJ2-5; D is unclear. The CDR3 totals 15 residues. The V gene's germline CDR1 is SGDLS and CDR2 YYNGEE. Trimming removed 0 bases at V and 7 bases at J, with 16 bases between.

The CDR3 loop is CASSRNQGPGQPQHF. CDR3 in DNA: TGTGCCAGCAGCCGGAATCAGGGGCCCGGTCAGCCCCAGCATTTT. The gene calls are TRBV3-1 and TRBJ1-5; a possible D gene is TRBD1 (6 bases). From germline, CDR1 is LGHDT and CDR2 YNNKEL (reference sequence). This CDR3 is built from 15 residues. Trimming removed 4 bases from V and 6 bases from J, with 16 bases in between.

This chain links TRBV7-3 with TRBJ1-1; no definite D call. The CDR3 has 13 residues. Trimming stripped 3 bases from V and 3 bases from J, with 8 bases between. The germline CDR1 and CDR2 sequences are SGHTA and FQGTGA. The CDR3 loop reads CASSFASDTEAFF. CDR3 in DNA: TGTGCCAGCAGCTTTGCTTCCGACACTGAAGCTTTCTTT.

V and J are TRBV2 and TRBJ1-6; TRBD1 matches 7 bases. The V gene's germline CDR1 is SNHLY and CDR2 FYNNEI. CDR3 length: 15 amino acids. Unmatched junction bases numbered 8, after V lost 7 bases and J lost 5 bases. DNA of the CDR3: TGTGCCAGCACCTCAATCACAGGGGATAATTCACCCCTCCACTTT. Protein sequence: CASTSITGDNSPLHF.

This clonotype was seen ten or more times. CDR3 DNA: TGTGCCAGCAGCTTATTCGTGGGGGACATTCAGTACTTC. It specifies CASSLFVGDIQYF. This chain links TRBV7-6 with TRBJ2-4; either TRBD1 or TRBD2 may supply D (5 bases each). With 2 bases removed from V and 8 bases from J, the gap between germline ends came to 10 bases. Germline CDR1 SGHVS, CDR2 FNYEAQ. This CDR3 is 13 amino acids long. Complete variable domain (other parts from reference TRBV7-6 and TRBJ2-4): GAGVSQSPRYKVTKRGQDVALRCDPISGHVSLYWYRQALGQGPEFLTYFNYEAQQDKSGLPNDRFSAERPEGSISTLTIQRTEQRDSAMYRCASSLFVGDIQYFGAGTRLSVL.

This clonotype was seen only a few times. The gene calls are TRBV20-1 and TRBJ1-6, with D perhaps matching TRBD1 (5 bases). V shed 3 bases and J shed 9 bases, with 15 bases lying between them. The CDR3 is 14 amino acids. Germline CDR1 and CDR2: DFQATT and SNEGSKA (reference sequence). In DNA, the CDR3 is TGCAGTGCTAGGCCCCAGGGAGCGGGTTCACCCCTCCACTTT. Its translation is CSARPQGAGSPLHF.

V is TRBV6-5 and J is TRBJ2-1; TRBD1 matches at 9 bases. Germline V lookup: CDR1 MNHEY, CDR2 SVGAGI. The CDR3 length is 16 residues. J gave up 6 bases and V 3 bases, and 9 bases lay outside the gene matches. CDR3: CASSYFGDRVGNEQFF. As DNA, the CDR3 is TGTGCCAGCAGTTATTTCGGGGACAGGGTAGGCAATGAGCAGTTCTTC.

This clonotype has more than one count but fewer than ten. The chain joins TRBV7-9 to TRBJ1-4; 9 bases fit TRBD1. The CDR3 is 15 amino acids. The germline CDR1 and CDR2 sequences are SEHNR and FQNEAQ (reference sequence). The J segment lost 14 bases and the V segment lost 5 bases, leaving 15 bases of the junction unmatched. CDR3 in DNA: TGTGCCAGCAGCCTAGGGGGACAGGGTATTTATCCCCTGTTTTTT. Translated, it gives CASSLGGQGIYPLFF.

The chain joins TRBV5-1 to TRBJ2-7; no reliable D call. Between the trimmed V and J ends, which lost 6 bases and 2 bases, there was a span of 9 bases. The CDR3 covers 12 residues. Germline CDR1 reads SGHRS; CDR2 reads YFSETQ. Here the CDR3 DNA reads TGCGCCAGCACGAACAGACCCTACGAGCAGTACTTC. Protein: CASTNRPYEQYF.